The T cell receptor (beta chain) under discussion was sequenced for a study of cytomegalovirus exposure and HLA in healthy donors. Findings of the study overall: Researchers catalogued approximately 160 TCR beta chains as cytomegalovirus-associated.

PCR amplification relied on 60 Vbeta primers (plus 13 Jbeta primers). Using immunoSEQ multiplex PCR, the repertoire was profiled, and TCRdb retains in-frame clones only, with some absent. Found here are 150,000 to 200,000 clones, approximately 79% of them singletons; the top ten hold about 0.93%. Germline V gene lookup returns CDR1 MNHEY and CDR2 SMNVEV (reference sequence). The CDR3 spans 14 residues. V was trimmed by 5 bases and J by 3 bases, leaving 13 bases between them. With regard to this clone: Its antigen is unidentified.

The source is a woman aged 50 to 65 in good health and CMV-seropositive. The chain uses TRBV27 and TRBJ1-2; D is possibly TRBD1 (6 bases). Sequenced: PBMCs. The CDR3 loop is CASSVNRADYGYTF. CDR3 DNA sequence: TGTGCCAGCAGTGTAAACAGGGCGGACTATGGCTACACCTTC.